This TCR beta chain derives from a study of Ad26.COV2.S vaccination and SARS-CoV-2 variants. Produced via immunoSEQ multiplex PCR; TCRdb's table is partial and in-frame only. The repertoire has under 150,000 clones, 75% to 90% of them found once; the top ten carry 5%. Trimming shortened V by 0 bases and J by 4 bases, and 7 bases separated the two germline ends. In germline, CDR1 is GTSNPN, CDR2 SVGIG (reference sequence). The CDR3 is made up of 14 amino acids. The TCR was taken from a human donor who had recovered from COVID-19. The specimen was peripheral blood, collected after recovery from COVID-19. The chain recombines TRBV30 with TRBJ1-6; D not certain. The CDR3 DNA sequence: TGTGCCTGGAGTGTCGAGCAGTATAATTCACCCCTCCACTTT. It specifies CAWSVEQYNSPLHF.